The T cell receptor (beta chain) described here comes from a study of T cells expressing NK-cell markers. One entry per CDR3 protein, without DNA, is what TCRdb gives after re-calling the 5' RACE reads. This sample's table reports over 350,000 distinct CDR3 sequences. As regards this clonotype: Its target is unknown.

Broader study findings: What remained unclear was the HCMV specificity of expanded NKG2C+ T cell clones.

CDR3 length equals 13 residues. Germline V gene lookup returns CDR1 KGHSH and CDR2 LQKENI. V and J are TRBV18 and TRBJ2-5. The material sequenced was blood T cells: a sorted CD56 or NKG2C T cell subset, CD4+ or CD8+ T cells, or bulk PBMC T cells (not recorded which). The receptor was derived from a woman in her 50s in good health. Here the CDR3 reads CASSPSYTETQYF.